This TCR beta chain was recorded in a study of T-cell reconstitution after alpha-beta-depleted transplantation in children. Unique molecular identifiers were used to barcode this TCRbeta library. TCRdb recomputed calls from the PCR reads with MiXCR, one row per CDR3 protein. This sample has roughly 180,000 distinct CDR3 sequences, with 13% to 15% found just once. This clonotype came up many times. The sample here was PBMCs from the stem cell graft donor, taken from the stem cell graft. This clonotype was obtained from a human donor who donated a stem cell graft to a child with acute lymphoblastic leukemia.

The CDR3 loop is CASSFGSDRNGELFF. The CDR3 DNA reads TGCGCCAGCAGCTTCGGTAGCGATAGAAACGGGGAGCTGTTTTTT. The chain carries TRBV5-1 and TRBJ2-2, with TRBD2 as a possible D gene (5 bases). CDR1 SGHRS and CDR2 YFSETQ come from the germline V gene. The ends were cut back, 2 bases at V and 7 bases at J, with 15 bases in the middle. The CDR3 extends over 15 amino acids.